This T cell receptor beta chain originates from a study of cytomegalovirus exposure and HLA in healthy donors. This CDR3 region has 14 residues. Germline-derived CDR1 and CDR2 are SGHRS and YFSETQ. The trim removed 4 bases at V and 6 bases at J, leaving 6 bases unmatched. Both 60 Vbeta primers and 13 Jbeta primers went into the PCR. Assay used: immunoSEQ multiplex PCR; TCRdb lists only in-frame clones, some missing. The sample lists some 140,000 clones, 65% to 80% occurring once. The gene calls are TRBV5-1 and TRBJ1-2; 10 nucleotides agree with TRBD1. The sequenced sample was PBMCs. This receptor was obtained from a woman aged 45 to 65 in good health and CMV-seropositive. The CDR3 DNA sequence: TGCGCCAGCAGCCCGTCCGGGACAGGGGATGGCTACACCTTC. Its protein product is CASSPSGTGDGYTF. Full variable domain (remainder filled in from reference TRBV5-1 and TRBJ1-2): KAGVTQTPRYLIKTRGQQVTLSCSPISGHRSVSWYQQTPGQGLQFLFEYFSETQRNKGNFPGRFSGRQFSNSRSEMNVSTLELGDSALYLCASSPSGTGDGYTFGSGTRLTVV.